This TCR beta chain was found in a study of blood T cell repertoires in COVID-19. Germline CDR1 and CDR2: SGHTA and FQGNSA. This CDR3 spans 15 amino acids. The ends were cut back, 5 bases at V and 3 bases at J, with 13 bases in the middle. Sequencing used immunoSEQ multiplex PCR; TCRdb keeps in-frame clones, though not all of them. The sample consists of over 70,000 clones, 80% of them appearing once. The TCR was taken from a woman older than 75 with acute or convalescent COVID-19. The J gene is TRBJ2-2, the V gene TRBV7-2, with D maybe TRBD2 (6 bases). Input material: peripheral blood. The CDR3 here is CASSPGGAYTGELFF. CDR3 bases: TGTGCCAGCAGCCCAGGCGGGGCTTACACCGGGGAGCTGTTTTTT.